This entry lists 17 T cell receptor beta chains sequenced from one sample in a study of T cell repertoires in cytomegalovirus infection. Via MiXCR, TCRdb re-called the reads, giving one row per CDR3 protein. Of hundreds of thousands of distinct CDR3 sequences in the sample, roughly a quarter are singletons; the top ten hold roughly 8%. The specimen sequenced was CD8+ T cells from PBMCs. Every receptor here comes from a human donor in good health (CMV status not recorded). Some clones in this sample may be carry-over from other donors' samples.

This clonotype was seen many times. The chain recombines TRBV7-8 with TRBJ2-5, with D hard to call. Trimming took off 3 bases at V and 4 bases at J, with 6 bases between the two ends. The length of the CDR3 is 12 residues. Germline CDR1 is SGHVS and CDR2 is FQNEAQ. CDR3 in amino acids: CASSLTRETQYF. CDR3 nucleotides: TGTGCCAGCAGCTTGACACGAGAGACCCAGTACTTC. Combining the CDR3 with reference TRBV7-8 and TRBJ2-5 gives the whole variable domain GAGVSQSPRYKVAKRGQDVALRCDPISGHVSLFWYQQALGQGPEFLTYFQNEAQLDKSGLPSDRFFAERPEGSVSTLKIQRTQQEDSAVYLCASSLTRETQYFGPGTRLLVL.

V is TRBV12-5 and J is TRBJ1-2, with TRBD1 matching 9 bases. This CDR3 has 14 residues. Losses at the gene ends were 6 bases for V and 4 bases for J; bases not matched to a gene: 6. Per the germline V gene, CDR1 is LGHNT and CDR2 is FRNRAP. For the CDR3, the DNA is TGTGCTAGTGGCCACAACAGGGGGCTCTATGGCTACACCTTC. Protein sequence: CASGHNRGLYGYTF.

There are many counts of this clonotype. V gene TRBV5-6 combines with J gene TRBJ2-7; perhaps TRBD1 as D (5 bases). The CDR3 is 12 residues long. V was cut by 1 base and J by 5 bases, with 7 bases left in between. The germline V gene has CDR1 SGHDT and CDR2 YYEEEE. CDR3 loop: CASSLTGDEQYF. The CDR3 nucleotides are TGTGCCAGCAGCTTGACAGGAGACGAGCAGTACTTC. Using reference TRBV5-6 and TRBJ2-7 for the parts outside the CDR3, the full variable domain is DAGVTQSPTHLIKTRGQQVTLRCSPKSGHDTVSWYQQALGQGPQFIFQYYEEEERQRGNFPDRFSGHQFPNYSSELNVNALLLGDSALYLCASSLTGDEQYFGPGTRLTVT.

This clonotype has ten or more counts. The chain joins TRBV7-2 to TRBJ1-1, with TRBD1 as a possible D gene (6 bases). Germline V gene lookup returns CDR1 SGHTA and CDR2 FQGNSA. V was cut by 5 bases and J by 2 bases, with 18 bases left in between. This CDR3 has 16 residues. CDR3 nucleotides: TGTGCCAGCAGCCCACGACAGGCACTCTCAAACACTGAAGCTTTCTTT. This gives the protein CASSPRQALSNTEAFF.

This CDR3 reads CSEWDRGETQYF. CDR3 DNA sequence: TGCAGCGAATGGGACAGGGGAGAGACCCAGTACTTC. The gene calls are TRBV29-1 and TRBJ2-5; TRBD1 agrees at 10 bases. Losses at the gene ends were 7 bases for V and 4 bases for J; bases not matched to a gene: 3. Germline CDR1 and CDR2: SQVTM and ANQGSEA. The CDR3 is 12 residues long. The entire variable domain, with the rest obtained from reference TRBV29-1 and TRBJ2-5, is as follows: SAVISQKPSRDICQRGTSLTIQCQVDSQVTMMFWYRQQPGQSLTLIATANQGSEATYESGFVIDKFPISRPNLTFSTLTVSNMSPEDSSIYLCSEWDRGETQYFGPGTRLLVL.

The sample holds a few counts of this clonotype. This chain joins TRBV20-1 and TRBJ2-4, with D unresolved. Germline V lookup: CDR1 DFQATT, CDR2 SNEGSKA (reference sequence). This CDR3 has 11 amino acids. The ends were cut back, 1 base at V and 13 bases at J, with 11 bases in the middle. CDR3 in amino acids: CSARVQTLQYF. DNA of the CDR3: TGCAGTGCTAGAGTACAGACCTTACAGTACTTC.

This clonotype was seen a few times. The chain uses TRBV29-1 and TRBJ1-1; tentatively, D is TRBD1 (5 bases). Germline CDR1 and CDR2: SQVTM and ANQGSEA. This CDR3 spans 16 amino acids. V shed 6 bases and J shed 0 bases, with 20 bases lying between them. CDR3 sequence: CSVAGTVGRVNTEAFF. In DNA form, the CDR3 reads TGCAGCGTAGCCGGGACGGTGGGCAGGGTGAACACTGAAGCTTTCTTT.

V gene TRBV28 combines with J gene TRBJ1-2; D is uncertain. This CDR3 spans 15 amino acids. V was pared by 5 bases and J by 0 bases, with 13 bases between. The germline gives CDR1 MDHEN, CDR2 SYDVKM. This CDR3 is CASSPVSPANYGYTF. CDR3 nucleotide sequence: TGTGCCAGCAGTCCCGTGTCGCCAGCTAACTATGGCTACACCTTC.

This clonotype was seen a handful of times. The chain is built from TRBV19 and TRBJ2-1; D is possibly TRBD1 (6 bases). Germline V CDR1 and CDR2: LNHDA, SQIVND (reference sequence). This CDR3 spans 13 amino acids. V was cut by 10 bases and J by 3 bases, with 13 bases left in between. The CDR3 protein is CATLGQYYNEQFF. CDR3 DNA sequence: TGTGCCACCCTAGGACAGTACTACAATGAGCAGTTCTTC.

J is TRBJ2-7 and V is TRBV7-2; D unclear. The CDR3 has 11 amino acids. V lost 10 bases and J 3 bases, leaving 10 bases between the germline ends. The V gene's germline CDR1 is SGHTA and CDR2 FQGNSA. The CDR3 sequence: CANSFNYEQYF. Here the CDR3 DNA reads TGTGCCAACAGTTTCAACTACGAGCAGTACTTC.

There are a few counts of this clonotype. Written as DNA, the CDR3 is TGTGCCACCTCTACAGGGTTCGCCAATCAGCCCCAGCATTTT. As protein: CATSTGFANQPQHF. The chain couples TRBV19 to TRBJ1-5; D is perhaps TRBD1 (6 bases). Germline CDR1 LNHDA, CDR2 SQIVND (reference sequence). This CDR3 comprises 14 residues. Trimming left V 10 bases short and J 3 bases short, with 16 bases between.

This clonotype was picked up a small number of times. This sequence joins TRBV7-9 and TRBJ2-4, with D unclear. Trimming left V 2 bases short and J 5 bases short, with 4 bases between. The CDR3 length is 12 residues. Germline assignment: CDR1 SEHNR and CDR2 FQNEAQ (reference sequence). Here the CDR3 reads CASSLNENIQYF. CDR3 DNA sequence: TGTGCCAGCAGCTTAAACGAAAACATTCAGTACTTC.

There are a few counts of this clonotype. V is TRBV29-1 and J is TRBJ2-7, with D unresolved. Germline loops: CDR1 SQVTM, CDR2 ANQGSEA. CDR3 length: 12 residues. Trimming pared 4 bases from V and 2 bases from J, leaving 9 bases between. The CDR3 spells CSVGELTYEQYF. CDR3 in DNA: TGCAGCGTTGGAGAACTTACCTACGAGCAGTACTTC.

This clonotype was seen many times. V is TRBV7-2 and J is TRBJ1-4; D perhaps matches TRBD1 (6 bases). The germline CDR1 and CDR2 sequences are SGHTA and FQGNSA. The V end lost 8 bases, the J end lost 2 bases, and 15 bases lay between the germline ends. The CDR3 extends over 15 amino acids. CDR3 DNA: TGTGCCAGCCGACTTACCGGGGGCACTAATGAAAAACTGTTTTTT. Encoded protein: CASRLTGGTNEKLFF.

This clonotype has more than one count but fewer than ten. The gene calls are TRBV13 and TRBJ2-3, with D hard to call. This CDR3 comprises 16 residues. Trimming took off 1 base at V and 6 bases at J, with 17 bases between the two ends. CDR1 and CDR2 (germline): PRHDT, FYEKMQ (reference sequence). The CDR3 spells CASSLADPSTMDTQYF. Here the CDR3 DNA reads TGTGCCAGCAGCTTAGCGGACCCCTCCACTATGGATACGCAGTATTTT.

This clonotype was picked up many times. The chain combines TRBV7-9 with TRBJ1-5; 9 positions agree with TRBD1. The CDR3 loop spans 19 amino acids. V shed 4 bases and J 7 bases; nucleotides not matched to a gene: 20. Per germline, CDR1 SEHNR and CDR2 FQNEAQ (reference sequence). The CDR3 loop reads CASSSTVPGQGTVGQPQHF. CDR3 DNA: TGTGCCAGCAGCTCCACCGTCCCGGGACAGGGTACGGTAGGCCAGCCCCAGCATTTT.

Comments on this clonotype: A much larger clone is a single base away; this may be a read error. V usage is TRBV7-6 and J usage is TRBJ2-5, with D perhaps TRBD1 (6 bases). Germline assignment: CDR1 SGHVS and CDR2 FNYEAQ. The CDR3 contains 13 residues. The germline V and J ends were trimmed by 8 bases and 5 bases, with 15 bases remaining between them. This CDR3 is CASGSRGRETQYF. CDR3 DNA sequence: TGTGCCAGCGGTTCCAGGGGTCGGGAGACCCAGTACTTC.